Reported below is one T cell receptor (beta chain). Its antigen is not known. The data are from a study of vaccination and CD4 T cells after COVID-19. The CDR3 has 14 amino acids. Trimming removed 1 base at V and 4 bases at J, with 9 bases between. Germline-derived CDR1 and CDR2 are MGHDK and SYGVNS. Oncomine TCR Beta short-read sequencing was applied to DNA from cultured CD4+ T cells. MiXCR was run by TCRdb on the PCR reads, yielding one entry per CDR3 protein. This sample has some 15,000 distinct CDR3 sequences; approximately 50% occur once, and the top ten carry 6.5% to 9%. Treatment in this sample: roughly 11-day PBMC culture with coronavirus spike peptide pools or control peptides (ViraFEST assay).

The sample was CD4+ T cells from blood, cultured in vitro. The sequence was collected from a human donor who had recovered from COVID-19. This chain connects TRBV25-1 to TRBJ2-3; D is unresolved. The CDR3: CASSELKGSDTQYF. The CDR3 bases are TGTGCCAGCAGTGAATTAAAAGGGTCAGATACGCAGTATTTT. Full variable domain (rest looked up from reference TRBV25-1 and TRBJ2-3): EADIYQTPRYLVIGTGKKITLECSQTMGHDKMYWYQQDPGMELHLIHYSYGVNSTEKGDLSSESTVSRIRTEHFPLTLESARPSHTSQYLCASSELKGSDTQYFGPGTRLTVL.